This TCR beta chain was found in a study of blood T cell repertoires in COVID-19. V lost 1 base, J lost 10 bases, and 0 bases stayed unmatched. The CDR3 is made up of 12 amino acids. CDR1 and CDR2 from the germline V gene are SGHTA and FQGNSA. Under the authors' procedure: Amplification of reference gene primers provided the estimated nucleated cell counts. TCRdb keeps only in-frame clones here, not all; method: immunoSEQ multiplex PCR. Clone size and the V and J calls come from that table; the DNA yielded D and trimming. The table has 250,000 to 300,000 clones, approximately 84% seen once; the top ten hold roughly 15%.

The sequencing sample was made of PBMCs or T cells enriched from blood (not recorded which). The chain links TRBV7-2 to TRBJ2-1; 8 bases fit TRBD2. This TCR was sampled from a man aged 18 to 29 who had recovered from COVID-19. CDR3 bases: TGTGCCAGCAGCTTAGGACTAGCGGAGCAGTTCTTC. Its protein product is CASSLGLAEQFF.